The 10 T cell receptor beta chains reported below all come from one sample, sequenced in a study of T cells in Graves' hyperthyroidism and ophthalmopathy. What was amplified from RNA transcripts were TCR beta CDR3 regions. The HTBI primer set drove a first-round RT-PCR of the TCR CDR3. TCRdb called the multiplex PCR reads again in MiXCR, with one record for every CDR3 protein. Among about 360,000 distinct CDR3 sequences, roughly 19% were seen once, and the ten largest hold about 3.5%. The sample consisted of blood. The receptors shown here come from a woman aged 18-30 years with Graves' hyperthyroidism.

The sample holds a few counts of this clonotype. The chain couples TRBV6-1 to TRBJ1-2; TRBD1 is a possible D gene (5 bases). Trimming removed 8 bases at V and 3 bases at J, with 16 bases between. Germline V gene data show CDR1 as MNHNS and CDR2 as SASEGT. The CDR3 extends over 14 amino acids. The CDR3 DNA follows: TGTGCCAGCGGACGCGTTGGGACGGACTATGGCTACACCTTC. Its protein is CASGRVGTDYGYTF.

This chain links TRBV14 with TRBJ2-4; 9 nucleotides agree with TRBD1. The CDR3 spans 14 residues. The junction had 4 bases not matched to a gene; V was cut back by 3 bases and J by 7 bases. Germline V CDR1 and CDR2: SGHDN, FVKESK. The CDR3 here is CASSQKGQGNIQYF. The CDR3 bases are TGTGCCAGCAGCCAGAAAGGACAGGGGAACATTCAGTACTTC.

A note on this clonotype: Being one base from a much bigger clone, this may be a read error. The genes are TRBV2 and TRBJ2-2; 8 bases align to TRBD1. This CDR3 has 16 amino acids. Germline V CDR1 and CDR2: SNHLY, FYNNEI. The CDR3 DNA reads TGTGCCAGCAGTGACCCCAGGACAGGGTCGACCGGGGAGCTGTTGTTT. As protein: CASSDPRTGSTGELLF.

In this sample, this clonotype turned up many times. The chain has TRBV24-1 and TRBJ1-2; perhaps TRBD1 as D (6 bases). V was trimmed by 4 bases and J by 1 base, leaving 9 bases between them. Germline-derived CDR1 and CDR2 are KGHDR and SFDVKD. This CDR3 has 14 amino acids. The CDR3 region is CATSDTQGNYGYTF. The CDR3 DNA reads TGTGCCACCAGTGACACACAGGGTAACTATGGCTACACCTTC.

At least ten counts were recorded for this clonotype. DNA of the CDR3: TGCGCCAGCAGCCAAGTTATGGGGGTAACAGGGGAGGGAGGCGGCTACACCTTC. Its translation is CASSQVMGVTGEGGGYTF. J is TRBJ1-2 and V is TRBV4-1; 7 bases map to TRBD1. Losses at the gene ends were 1 base for V and 8 bases for J; bases not matched to a gene: 19. Germline-derived CDR1 and CDR2 are MGHRA and YSYEKL. The CDR3 totals 18 residues.

This clonotype was picked up many times. Being one base from a much bigger clone, this may be a read error. This chain uses TRBV28 with TRBJ2-7; D is perhaps TRBD1 (6 bases). The CDR3 totals 13 residues. Germline CDR1 MDHEN, CDR2 SYDVKM. Trimming removed 5 bases from V and 5 bases from J, with 13 bases in between. CDR3 sequence: CASSTTGSNEQYF. The CDR3 DNA sequence: TGTGCCAGCAGTACGACAGGAAGCAACGAGCAGTACTTC. Looking up the rest from reference TRBV28 and TRBJ2-7 gives the full variable domain: DVKVTQSSRYLVKRTGEKVFLECVQDMDHENMFWYRQDPGLGLRLIYFSYDVKMKEKGDIPEGYSVSREKKERFSLILESASTNQTSMYLCASSTTGSNEQYFGPGTRLTVT.

As to this clonotype: This clone may be a read error of a much larger clone one base away. The J gene is TRBJ2-5, the V gene TRBV2; 11 bases are a match to TRBD2. The CDR3 contains 15 residues. V gave up 1 base and J gave up 5 bases; unmatched junction bases: 3. The germline V gene encodes CDR1 SNHLY and CDR2 FYNNEI. This CDR3 is CASSEDSSGGETQYF. The DNA of the CDR3 is TGTGCCAGCAGTGAAGATTCTAGCGGGGGGGAGACCCAGTACTTC.

This clonotype has a count of ten or more. The chain recombines TRBV27 with TRBJ1-2; D perhaps matches TRBD1 (5 bases). CDR3 length equals 13 residues. V shed 9 bases and J shed 5 bases, with 16 bases lying between them. The germline gives CDR1 MNHEY, CDR2 SMNVEV (reference sequence). CDR3 residues: CARSLRVEYGYTF. For the CDR3, the DNA is TGTGCCAGAAGTCTCAGGGTGGAGTATGGCTACACCTTC.

The sample holds many counts of this clonotype. The chain has TRBV6-2 or TRBV6-3 and TRBJ2-7; a weak D match, TRBD1 (6 bases). Germline assignment: CDR1 MNHEY and CDR2 SVGEGT. The CDR3 has 15 amino acids. Trimming left V 5 bases short and J 2 bases short, with 16 bases between. This CDR3 is CASSPPDRTPYEQYF. The CDR3 nucleotides read TGTGCCAGCAGTCCGCCCGACAGGACCCCCTACGAGCAGTACTTC.

This clonotype was seen many times. The V call is TRBV12-3 or TRBV12-4, the J call TRBJ1-1; D call uncertain. V shed 1 base and J shed 5 bases, with 8 bases lying between them. There are 13 residues in the CDR3. CDR3 in DNA: TGTGCCAGCAGTTTAGTGATGGGGACTGAAGCTTTCTTT. This encodes CASSLVMGTEAFF.